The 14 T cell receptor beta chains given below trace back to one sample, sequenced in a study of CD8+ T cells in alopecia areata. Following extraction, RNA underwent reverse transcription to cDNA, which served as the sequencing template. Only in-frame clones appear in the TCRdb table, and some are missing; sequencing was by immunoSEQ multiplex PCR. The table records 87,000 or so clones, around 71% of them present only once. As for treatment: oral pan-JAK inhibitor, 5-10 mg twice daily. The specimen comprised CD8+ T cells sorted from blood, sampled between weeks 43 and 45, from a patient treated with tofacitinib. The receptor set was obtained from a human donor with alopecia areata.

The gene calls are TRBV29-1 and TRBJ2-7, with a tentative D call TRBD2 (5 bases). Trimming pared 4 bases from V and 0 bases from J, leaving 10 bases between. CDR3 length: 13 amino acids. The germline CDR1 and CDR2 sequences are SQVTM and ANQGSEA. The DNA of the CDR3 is TGCAGCGTTGTGAGCGGCCACTCCTACGAGCAGTACTTC. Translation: CSVVSGHSYEQYF.

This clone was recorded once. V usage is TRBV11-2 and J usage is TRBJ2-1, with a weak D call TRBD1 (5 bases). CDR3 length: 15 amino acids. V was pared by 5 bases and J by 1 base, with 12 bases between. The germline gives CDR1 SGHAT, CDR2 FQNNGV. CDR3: CASSPQGSSYNEQFF. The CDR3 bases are TGTGCCAGCAGCCCGCAGGGTAGTTCCTACAATGAGCAGTTCTTC. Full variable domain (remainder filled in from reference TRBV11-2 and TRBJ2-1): EAGVAQSPRYKIIEKRQSVAFWCNPISGHATLYWYQQILGQGPKLLIQFQNNGVVDDSQLPKDRFSAERLKGVDSTLKIQPAKLEDSAVYLCASSPQGSSYNEQFFGPGTRLTVL.

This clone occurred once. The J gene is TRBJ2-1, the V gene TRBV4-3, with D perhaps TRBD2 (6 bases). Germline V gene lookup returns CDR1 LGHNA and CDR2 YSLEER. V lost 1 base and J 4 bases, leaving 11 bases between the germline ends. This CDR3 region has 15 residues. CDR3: CASSQGTTTYNEQFF. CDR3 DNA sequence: TGCGCCAGCAGCCAAGGGACTACCACTTACAATGAGCAGTTCTTC.

CDR3 sequence: CASSPEVAPAEEQYF. The DNA for the CDR3 is TGTGCCAGCAGCCCAGAGGTGGCACCGGCGGAGGAGCAGTACTTC. This chain joins TRBV9 and TRBJ2-7; D gene ambiguous. Germline V gene data show CDR1 as SGDLS and CDR2 as YYNGEE. The CDR3 runs 15 residues. Trimming removed 4 bases at V and 7 bases at J, with 21 bases between.

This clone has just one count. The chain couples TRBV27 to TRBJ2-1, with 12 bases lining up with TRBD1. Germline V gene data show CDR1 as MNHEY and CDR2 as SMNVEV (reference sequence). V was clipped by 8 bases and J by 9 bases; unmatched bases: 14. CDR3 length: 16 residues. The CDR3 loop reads CASQFTGTGGRSEQFF. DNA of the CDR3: TGTGCCAGCCAGTTCACGGGGACAGGGGGCCGAAGTGAGCAGTTCTTC.

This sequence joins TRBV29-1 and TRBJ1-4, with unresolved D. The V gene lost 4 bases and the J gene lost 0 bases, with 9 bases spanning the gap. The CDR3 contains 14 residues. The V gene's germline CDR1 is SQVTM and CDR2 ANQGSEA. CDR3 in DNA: TGCAGCGTTGCAGATATCGCAACTAATGAAAAACTGTTTTTT. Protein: CSVADIATNEKLFF.

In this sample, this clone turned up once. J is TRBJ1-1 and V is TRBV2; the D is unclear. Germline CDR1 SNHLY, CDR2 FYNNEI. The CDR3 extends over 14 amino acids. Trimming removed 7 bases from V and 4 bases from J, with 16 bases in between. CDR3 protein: CASKVPLGSTEAFF. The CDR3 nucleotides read TGTGCCAGCAAAGTCCCCCTGGGAAGCACTGAAGCTTTCTTT.

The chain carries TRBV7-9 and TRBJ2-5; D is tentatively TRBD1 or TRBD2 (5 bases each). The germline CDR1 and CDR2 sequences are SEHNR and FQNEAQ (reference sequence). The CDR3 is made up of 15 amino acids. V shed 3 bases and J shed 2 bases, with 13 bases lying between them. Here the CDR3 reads CASSFGIGEQETQYF. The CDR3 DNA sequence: TGTGCCAGCAGCTTCGGGATAGGGGAACAAGAGACCCAGTACTTC.

The CDR3 bases are TGTGCCTGGAGTGTAGCTGGGGCGAACACTGAAGCTTTCTTT. Its translation: CAWSVAGANTEAFF. This chain uses TRBV30 with TRBJ1-1, with TRBD1 as a possible D gene (5 bases). This CDR3 has 14 amino acids. The germline gives CDR1 GTSNPN, CDR2 SVGIG (reference sequence). Trimming left V 0 bases short and J 1 base short, with 9 bases between.

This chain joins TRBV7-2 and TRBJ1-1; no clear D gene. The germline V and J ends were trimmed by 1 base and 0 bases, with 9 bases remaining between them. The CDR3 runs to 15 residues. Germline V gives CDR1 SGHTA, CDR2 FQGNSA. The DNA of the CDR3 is TGTGCCAGCAGCTTAGAGCCGAGATTGAACACTGAAGCTTTCTTT. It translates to CASSLEPRLNTEAFF.

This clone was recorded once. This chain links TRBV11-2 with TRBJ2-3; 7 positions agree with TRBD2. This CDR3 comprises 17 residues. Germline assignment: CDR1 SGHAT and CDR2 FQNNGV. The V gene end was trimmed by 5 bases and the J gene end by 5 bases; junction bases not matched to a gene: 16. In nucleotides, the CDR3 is TGTGCCAGCAGCCTCCCCCGGGACTACCCCGGGGAAGATACGCAGTATTTT. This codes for CASSLPRDYPGEDTQYF.

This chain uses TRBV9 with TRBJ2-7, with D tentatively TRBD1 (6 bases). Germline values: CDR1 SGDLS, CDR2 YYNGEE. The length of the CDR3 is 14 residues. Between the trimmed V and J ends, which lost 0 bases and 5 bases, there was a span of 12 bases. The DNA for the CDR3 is TGTGCCAGCAGCGTAGGGACAGCGTCCCACGAGCAGTACTTC. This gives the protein CASSVGTASHEQYF.

CDR3 nucleotide sequence: TGCAGTGCTAGAATAGCGAAAGAGCAGTTCTTC. Translation gives CSARIAKEQFF. The V call is TRBV20-1, the J call TRBJ2-1, with D maybe TRBD2 (5 bases). The V gene lost 2 bases and the J gene lost 10 bases, with 9 bases spanning the gap. In germline, CDR1 is DFQATT, CDR2 SNEGSKA (reference sequence). This CDR3 spans 11 amino acids.

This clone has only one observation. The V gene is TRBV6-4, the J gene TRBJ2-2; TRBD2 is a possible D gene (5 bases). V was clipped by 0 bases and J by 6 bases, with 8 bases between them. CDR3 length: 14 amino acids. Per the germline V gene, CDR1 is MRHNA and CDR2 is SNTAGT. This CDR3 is CASSDSTEAGELFF. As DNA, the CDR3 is TGTGCCAGCAGTGACTCGACGGAGGCCGGGGAGCTGTTTTTT.